A single sample is the source of the 26 T cell receptor beta chains below, sequenced in a study of cytomegalovirus exposure and HLA in healthy donors. The PCR ran on 60 Vbeta and 13 Jbeta primers. Profiling relied on immunoSEQ multiplex PCR, and the TCRdb table lists in-frame clones only, not all of them. The data contain roughly 160,000 clones, approximately 83% of them seen just once; the ten biggest clones take up more than 1%. The specimen sequenced was PBMCs. These receptor sequences come from a boy aged 2-15 years in good health and CMV-seronegative.

The chain is built from TRBV7-9 and TRBJ2-1, with TRBD1 as a possible D gene (7 bases). The CDR3 consists of 16 residues. Per germline, CDR1 SEHNR and CDR2 FQNEAQ (reference sequence). Trimming took 1 base from V and 4 from J, leaving 14 bases between them. The CDR3 here is CASSLGARGVYNEQFF. In DNA form, the CDR3 reads TGTGCCAGCAGCTTAGGGGCCAGGGGGGTTTACAATGAGCAGTTCTTC.

This clone was observed once. The chain couples TRBV19 to TRBJ1-3; a possible D gene is TRBD1 (6 bases). The CDR3 has 15 residues. Germline CDR1 and CDR2: LNHDA and SQIVND (reference sequence). V was pared by 10 bases and J by 0 bases, with 16 bases between. The CDR3 region has the DNA TGTGCCACTCAGGACCCCAGGGGCTCTGGAAACACCATATATTTT. Protein: CATQDPRGSGNTIYF.

V usage is TRBV27 and J usage is TRBJ2-7, with D perhaps matching TRBD2 (5 bases). Trimming removed 1 base at V and 3 bases at J, with 10 bases between. Looked up from germline, CDR1 is MNHEY and CDR2 is SMNVEV (reference sequence). CDR3 size: 14 residues. The CDR3 loop is CASSLYGVNYEQYF. CDR3 sequence (DNA): TGTGCCAGCAGTTTATACGGGGTAAACTACGAGCAGTACTTC.

V usage is TRBV30 and J usage is TRBJ1-2, with 9 bases aligning to TRBD1. V dropped 1 base and J dropped 4; count of bases not matched to a gene: 4. CDR1 and CDR2 (germline): GTSNPN, SVGIG (reference sequence). The CDR3 is 14 amino acids. CDR3 coding DNA: TGTGCCTGGAGTGGGGACAGGGTTACCTATGGCTACACCTTC. Encoded protein: CAWSGDRVTYGYTF.

The chain joins TRBV7-2 to TRBJ2-1, with D unresolved. From germline, CDR1 is SGHTA and CDR2 FQGNSA. V gave up 1 base and J gave up 7 bases, with 11 bases separating them. This CDR3 contains 14 residues. The CDR3 coding sequence is TGTGCCAGCAGCTTAGGGGTCGACTCGAATGAGCAGTTCTTC. Its translation is CASSLGVDSNEQFF.

The chain couples TRBV7-8 to TRBJ1-2; 7 nucleotides align to TRBD1. The CDR3 sequence is 15 residues long. Germline lookup yields CDR1 SGHVS and CDR2 FQNEAQ. The J segment lost 3 bases and the V segment lost 4 bases, leaving 8 bases of the junction unmatched. This CDR3 reads CASSWGTERHYGYTF. The CDR3 DNA reads TGTGCCAGCAGCTGGGGGACAGAGAGGCACTATGGCTACACCTTC.

The genes are TRBV11-3 and TRBJ2-1, with TRBD2 matching 9 bases. CDR3 length: 16 residues. V lost 5 bases to trimming and J lost 5 bases; unmatched junction nucleotides: 10. In germline, CDR1 is SGHNT, CDR2 YENEEA. In DNA, the CDR3 is TGTGCCAGCAGCCACAATATGGCGGGAGGGAACAATGAGCAGTTCTTC. Translation gives CASSHNMAGGNNEQFF.

This rearrangement joins TRBV7-2 to TRBJ2-7; D is perhaps TRBD1 (6 bases). V lost 2 bases and J lost 0, with 8 bases in between. The CDR3 contains 14 residues. The germline gives CDR1 SGHTA, CDR2 FQGNSA. CDR3 amino acids: CASSLRQDSYEQYF. Written as DNA, the CDR3 is TGTGCCAGCAGCTTACGACAGGACTCCTACGAGCAGTACTTC.

This clone was seen a handful of times. V is TRBV14 and J is TRBJ2-5, with TRBD2 matching over 7 bases. With V trimmed by 0 bases and J by 2 bases, 9 bases remained unmatched. The germline V gene encodes CDR1 SGHDN and CDR2 FVKESK. This CDR3 is built from 17 residues. The CDR3 region is CASSQDWRGFGQETQYF. CDR3 sequence (DNA): TGTGCCAGCAGCCAAGATTGGCGGGGGTTTGGACAAGAGACCCAGTACTTC.

The sample holds one count of this clone. Here the CDR3 DNA reads TGTGCCAGTAGTATAGACGGGGATTCGTACTATCAGCCCCAGCATTTT. Translated: CASSIDGDSYYQPQHF. The genes are TRBV19 and TRBJ1-5; D is uncertain. The CDR3 is 16 amino acids. Germline CDR1 reads LNHDA; CDR2 reads SQIVND (reference sequence). The V and J ends lost 0 bases and 5 bases respectively, with 14 bases between them.

The chain links TRBV6-1 to TRBJ2-7, with 8 bases matching TRBD1. Germline CDR1 reads MNHNS; CDR2 reads SASEGT. The CDR3 is 13 amino acids. Germline trimming cut 3 bases from V and 2 bases from J; bases unmatched to any gene: 0. The DNA for the CDR3 is TGTGCCAGCAGTGAGGGACAGGCCTACGAGCAGTACGTC. As protein: CASSEGQAYEQYV.

The rearrangement links TRBV5-1 to TRBJ1-2, with TRBD1 matching over 7 bases. Germline CDR1 reads SGHRS; CDR2 reads YFSETQ. Germline trimming cut 0 bases from V and 4 bases from J; bases unmatched to any gene: 9. The CDR3 has 16 residues. CDR3 sequence: CASSLAEGGAGYGYTF. As DNA, the CDR3 is TGCGCCAGCAGCTTGGCCGAAGGGGGCGCGGGCTATGGCTACACCTTC. Supplemented by reference TRBV5-1 and TRBJ1-2, the full variable domain reads KAGVTQTPRYLIKTRGQQVTLSCSPISGHRSVSWYQQTPGQGLQFLFEYFSETQRNKGNFPGRFSGRQFSNSRSEMNVSTLELGDSALYLCASSLAEGGAGYGYTFGSGTRLTVV.

This chain uses TRBV11-1 with TRBJ2-7; 7 nucleotides align to TRBD1. CDR3 size: 16 residues. V lost 2 bases to trimming and J lost 4 bases; unmatched junction nucleotides: 11. Germline V lookup: CDR1 SGHAT, CDR2 FQDESV (reference sequence). This chain's CDR3 is CASSLTSGTAMYEQYF. DNA for the CDR3: TGTGCCAGCAGCTTAACTTCCGGGACAGCCATGTACGAGCAGTACTTC.

J is TRBJ1-2 and V is TRBV5-4; 9 bases line up with TRBD1. The CDR3 is made up of 14 amino acids. J lost 2 bases, V lost 3 bases, and 2 bases had no gene match. Looked up from germline, CDR1 is SGHNT and CDR2 is YYREEE (reference sequence). DNA for the CDR3: TGTGCCAGCAGCTCAGGGACAGGGAACTATGGCTACACCTTC. It yields the protein CASSSGTGNYGYTF.

This clone has a single count. V and J are TRBV21-1 and TRBJ1-6; TRBD1 was called by the table and not checked on the DNA. TRBV21-1 is a recognized pseudogene. The CDR3 loop spans 14 amino acids. Here the CDR3 reads CASTLGTSHLPLHF. The CDR3 DNA reads as TGTGCCAGCACCCTTGGGACATCCCACCTTCCCCTCCACTTT.

This rearrangement joins TRBV10-1 to TRBJ2-1; TRBD1 matches at 7 bases. J gave up 10 bases and V 2 bases, and 8 bases lay outside the gene matches. Germline CDR1 and CDR2: WNHNN and SYGVQD (reference sequence). The CDR3 covers 14 residues. In DNA form, the CDR3 reads TGCGCCAGCAGTGAGGGACGGACAGGAGGAGAGCAGTTCTTC. It translates to CASSEGRTGGEQFF.

V gene TRBV6-6 combines with J gene TRBJ1-2, with D unclear. The CDR3 length is 15 residues. Germline CDR1 reads MNHNY; CDR2 reads SVGAGI (reference sequence). The V gene lost 2 bases and the J gene lost 4 bases, with 14 bases spanning the gap. The CDR3 DNA sequence: TGTGCCAGCAGTTACGAGGTTCCTCGAAGCTATGGCTACACCTTC. Translating it yields CASSYEVPRSYGYTF.

This chain links TRBV6-1 with TRBJ2-7; D gene unclear. CDR1 is MNHNS and CDR2 is SASEGT in the germline V gene. V was clipped by 8 bases and J by 0 bases, with 11 bases between them. The CDR3 has 13 residues. The CDR3 sequence: CASLKSNSYEQYF. The CDR3 DNA sequence: TGTGCCAGCCTAAAGAGCAACTCCTACGAGCAGTACTTC.

The V and J genes are TRBV11-3 and TRBJ1-1; perhaps TRBD1 as D (6 bases). The CDR3 contains 13 residues. Trimming cost V 1 base and J 7 bases, with 10 bases left between them. The germline V gene has CDR1 SGHNT and CDR2 YENEEA. The CDR3 loop is CASSLGEGGEAFF. CDR3 DNA sequence: TGTGCCAGCAGCTTAGGGGAGGGGGGTGAAGCTTTCTTT.

This clone was observed a handful of times. The V and J genes are TRBV9 and TRBJ2-1; 8 nucleotides line up with TRBD2. This CDR3 spans 16 amino acids. Germline values: CDR1 SGDLS, CDR2 YYNGEE. Losses at the gene ends were 1 base for V and 10 bases for J; bases not matched to a gene: 13. CDR3 sequence: CASSVMASGSWNEQFF. The CDR3 DNA follows: TGTGCCAGCAGCGTAATGGCGAGCGGGAGTTGGAACGAGCAGTTCTTC.

V and J are TRBV7-2 and TRBJ1-2; 10 bases map to TRBD1. Trimming took 5 bases from V and 6 from J; bases not matched to a gene: 3. The CDR3 extends over 13 amino acids. CDR1 and CDR2 (germline): SGHTA, FQGNSA. CDR3 sequence: CASSLDRGNGYTF. The CDR3 DNA reads as TGTGCCAGCAGCCTGGACAGGGGGAATGGCTACACCTTC. The entire variable domain, with the rest obtained from reference TRBV7-2 and TRBJ1-2, is as follows: GAGVSQSPSNKVTEKGKDVELRCDPISGHTALYWYRQSLGQGLEFLIYFQGNSAPDKSGLPSDRFSAERTGGSVSTLTIQRTQQEDSAVYLCASSLDRGNGYTFGSGTRLTVV.

This rearrangement joins TRBV19 to TRBJ1-2; D gene unclear. With 8 bases removed from V and 4 bases from J, the gap between germline ends came to 20 bases. The CDR3 extends over 15 amino acids. CDR1 and CDR2 (germline): LNHDA, SQIVND (reference sequence). The CDR3 DNA reads TGTGCCAGTTCCTCGATCTTTTCCGCGGGCTATGGCTACACCTTC. Its protein product is CASSSIFSAGYGYTF.

This rearrangement joins TRBV30 to TRBJ1-6, with TRBD1 identical over 8 bases. Germline assignment: CDR1 GTSNPN and CDR2 SVGIG (reference sequence). With 4 bases clipped from V and 7 bases from J, the junction kept 6 bases outside the gene matches. CDR3 size: 14 residues. CDR3 residues: CAWIGDRTNSPLHF. DNA for the CDR3: TGTGCCTGGATTGGGGACAGGACCAATTCACCCCTCCACTTT.

V is TRBV15 and J is TRBJ2-1, with 9 bases fitting TRBD1. From germline, CDR1 is LNHNV and CDR2 YYDKDF (reference sequence). V gave up 1 base and J gave up 8 bases; unmatched junction bases: 6. This CDR3 contains 15 residues. CDR3 in amino acids: CATSRAGTGSYEQFF. Here the CDR3 DNA reads TGTGCCACCAGCAGAGCCGGGACAGGGTCTTATGAGCAGTTCTTC.

The V gene is TRBV4-1, the J gene TRBJ2-1; maybe TRBD1 (6 bases). This CDR3 has 16 residues. Germline-derived CDR1 and CDR2 are MGHRA and YSYEKL. Trimming left V 1 base short and J 9 bases short, with 19 bases between. CDR3 residues: CASSQAGGGLHGEQFF. The CDR3 bases are TGCGCCAGCAGCCAAGCTGGGGGCGGCCTGCATGGTGAGCAGTTCTTC.

The chain has TRBV7-2 and TRBJ2-3, with 12 bases lining up with TRBD2. Germline CDR1 SGHTA, CDR2 FQGNSA. V shed 6 bases, J shed 0 bases, and the junction held 13 bases outside the gene matches. The CDR3 sequence is 19 residues long. This chain's CDR3 is CASRREPSGGAVSTDTQYF. CDR3 sequence (DNA): TGTGCCAGCAGACGTGAACCTAGCGGGGGGGCCGTTAGCACAGATACGCAGTATTTT.